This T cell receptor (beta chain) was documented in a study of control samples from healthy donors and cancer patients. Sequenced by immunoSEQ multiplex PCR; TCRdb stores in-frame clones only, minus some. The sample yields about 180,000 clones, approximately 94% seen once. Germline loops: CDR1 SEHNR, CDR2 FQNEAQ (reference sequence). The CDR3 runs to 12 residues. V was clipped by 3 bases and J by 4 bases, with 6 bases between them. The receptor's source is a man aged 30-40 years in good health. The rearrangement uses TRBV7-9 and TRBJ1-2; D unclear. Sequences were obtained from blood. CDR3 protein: CASSFEFYGYTF. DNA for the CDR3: TGTGCCAGCAGCTTTGAATTCTATGGCTACACCTTC.